The 7 T cell receptor beta chains given below trace back to one sample, sequenced in a study of T-cell reconstitution after alpha-beta-depleted transplantation in children. The TCRbeta library incorporated unique molecular identifiers. MiXCR, applied by TCRdb to the PCR reads, yields one record per CDR3 protein. Among some 120,000 distinct CDR3 sequences listed, about 9.4% were seen once. This specimen consisted of PBMCs, obtained before TCRalphabeta/CD19-depleted stem cell transplant. The receptor set was obtained from a boy between 2 and 10 years old with acute lymphoblastic leukemia, due to receive a stem cell transplant.

This clonotype was seen at least ten times. V and J are TRBV5-1 and TRBJ2-3; the D is unclear. V lost 4 bases to trimming and J lost 7 bases, with 10 bases between them. From germline, CDR1 is SGHRS and CDR2 YFSETQ. The CDR3 is 12 residues long. Here the CDR3 DNA reads TGCGCCAGCAGCCCTACCCAAAATACGCAGTATTTT. This codes for CASSPTQNTQYF.

The chain recombines TRBV3-1 with TRBJ2-1; possibly TRBD2 for D (6 bases). The V end was cut by 4 bases, the J end by 0 bases, with 13 bases between. Germline V lookup: CDR1 LGHDT, CDR2 YNNKEL (reference sequence). This CDR3 spans 16 amino acids. CDR3 amino acids: CASSRGDSRSYNEQFF. The CDR3 DNA follows: TGTGCCAGCAGCCGTGGGGACTCTCGCTCCTACAATGAGCAGTTCTTC.

This clonotype was detected only a few times. The chain uses TRBV7-9 and TRBJ2-1, with 7 bases fitting TRBD2. CDR1 is SEHNR, CDR2 FQNEAQ, per germline (reference sequence). V shed 4 bases, J shed 10 bases, and the junction held 13 bases outside the gene matches. The CDR3 loop spans 15 amino acids. This CDR3 is CASSSPKVTRGEQFF. The CDR3 region has the DNA TGTGCCAGCAGCTCCCCAAAAGTTACGCGGGGGGAGCAGTTCTTC.

The chain couples TRBV7-2 to TRBJ1-5, with 7 bases fitting TRBD1. CDR1 and CDR2 (germline): SGHTA, FQGNSA. The CDR3 spans 13 residues. Trimming removed 5 bases from V and 6 bases from J; junction bases left unmatched: 4. The CDR3, as DNA: TGTGCCAGCAGCATACGACAGGGTCAGCCCCAGCATTTT. Its protein is CASSIRQGQPQHF.

CDR3 nucleotides: TGCAGTGCCCGCTATATGAGGAACACTGAAGCTTTCTTT. This codes for CSARYMRNTEAFF. The chain combines TRBV20-1 with TRBJ1-1; D unclear. This CDR3 has 13 residues. CDR1 DFQATT and CDR2 SNEGSKA come from the germline V gene (reference sequence). V lost 6 bases and J lost 1, with 12 bases in between.

With respect to this clonotype: One end of the junction does not line up with germline, which may come from a read error. The chain is built from TRBV7-4 and TRBJ2-7, with 7 nucleotides matching TRBD1. Per germline, CDR1 SGHVT and CDR2 SQSDAQ. The CDR3 runs 13 residues. The chain's CDR3 is CASSPTGSYEQYF. DNA for the CDR3: TGCGCCAGCAGCCCGACAGGGTCCTACGAGCAGTACTTC.

This clonotype was seen a few times. This sequence joins TRBV20-1 and TRBJ2-5; TRBD2 matches 9 bases. The CDR3 sequence is 18 residues long. The germline CDR1 and CDR2 sequences are DFQATT and SNEGSKA (reference sequence). The junction had 17 bases not matched to a gene; V was cut back by 2 bases and J by 4 bases. The CDR3 DNA follows: TGCAGTGCTAGAACGAGCGGGAGGCCCGCACCCCTTACAGAGACCCAGTACTTC. Residues: CSARTSGRPAPLTETQYF.